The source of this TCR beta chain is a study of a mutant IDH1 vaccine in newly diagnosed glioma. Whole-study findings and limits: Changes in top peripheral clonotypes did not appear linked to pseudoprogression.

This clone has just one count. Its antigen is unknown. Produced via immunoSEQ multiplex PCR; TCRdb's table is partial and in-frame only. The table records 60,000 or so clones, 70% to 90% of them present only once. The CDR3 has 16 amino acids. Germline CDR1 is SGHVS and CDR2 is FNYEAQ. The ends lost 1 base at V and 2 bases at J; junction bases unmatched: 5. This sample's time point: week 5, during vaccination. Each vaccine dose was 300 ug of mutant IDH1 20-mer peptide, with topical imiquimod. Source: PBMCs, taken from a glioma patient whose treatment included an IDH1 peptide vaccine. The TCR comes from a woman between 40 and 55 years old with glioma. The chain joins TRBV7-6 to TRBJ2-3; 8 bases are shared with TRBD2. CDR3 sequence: CASSLGPAGATDTQYF. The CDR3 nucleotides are TGTGCCAGCAGCTTAGGCCCAGCGGGGGCCACAGATACGCAGTATTTT.